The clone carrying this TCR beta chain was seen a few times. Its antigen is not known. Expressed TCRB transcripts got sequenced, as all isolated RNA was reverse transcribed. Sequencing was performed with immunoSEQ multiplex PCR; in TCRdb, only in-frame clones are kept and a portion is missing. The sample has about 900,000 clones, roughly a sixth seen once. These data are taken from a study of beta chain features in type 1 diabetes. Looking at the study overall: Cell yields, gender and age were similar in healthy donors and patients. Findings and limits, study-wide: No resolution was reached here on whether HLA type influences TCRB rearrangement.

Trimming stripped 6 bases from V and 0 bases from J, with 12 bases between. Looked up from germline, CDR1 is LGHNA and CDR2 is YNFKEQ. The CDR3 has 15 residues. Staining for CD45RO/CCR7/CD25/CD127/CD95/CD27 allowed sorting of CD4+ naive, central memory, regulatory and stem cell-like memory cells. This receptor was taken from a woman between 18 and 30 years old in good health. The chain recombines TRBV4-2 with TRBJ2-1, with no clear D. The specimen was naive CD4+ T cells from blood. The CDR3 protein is CASSEPESSYNEQFF. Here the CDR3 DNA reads TGTGCCAGCAGTGAACCTGAGAGCTCCTACAATGAGCAGTTCTTC.